This TCR beta chain emerged from a study of graft-versus-host responses after intestinal transplantation. The overall study: All recipients got anti-thymocyte globulin induction, then tacrolimus and steroids for 3 to 4 years. Findings of the study overall: Researchers found peak circulating GvH clone levels linked to early post-transplant HvG declines.

The table lists this clone with a few counts. Its antigen is still unknown. The protocol was immunoSEQ multiplex PCR, while the TCRdb copy is restricted to in-frame clones and leaves out a portion. The table lists just over 40,000 clones, roughly 89% of them singletons. This clonotype was sampled from a human patient who received an intestinal transplant, so some T cells may come from the graft donor. Sequences were derived from PBMCs, sampled around 320 days after intestinal transplant.

The DNA of the CDR3 is TGTGCCAGCAGTGATTATAAGGTGAACACCGGGGAGCTGTTTTTT. Its translation is CASSDYKVNTGELFF. The rearrangement links TRBV2 to TRBJ2-2; no reliable D call. The germline gives CDR1 SNHLY, CDR2 FYNNEI. The CDR3 sequence is 15 residues long. V lost 3 bases, J lost 1 base, and 9 bases lay in between.